Sequencing of this TCR beta chain was carried out in a study of cytotoxic CD8 clonotypes in ibrutinib-treated CLL. In the study overall: Enrolment comprised some 10 relapsed/refractory and more than 14 treatment-naive patients; under 18 were IGHV unmutated. The taking of response samples occurred after a median roughly 11 months of treatment, with a range of 6 to 36.

Sequencing used immunoSEQ multiplex PCR; TCRdb keeps in-frame clones, though not all of them. The table lists under 300,000 clones, 65% to 85% of them singletons. The CDR3 runs 16 residues. Germline V gene lookup returns CDR1 MDHEN and CDR2 SYDVKM. The J segment lost 6 bases and the V segment lost 5 bases, leaving 10 bases of the junction unmatched. This receptor was identified in a human donor with chronic lymphocytic leukemia. The specimen comprised PBMCs, sampled at disease progression, from a patient treated with ibrutinib. The V gene is TRBV28, the J gene TRBJ1-5; 10 bases are shared with TRBD1. This chain's CDR3 is CASSLNRDRGFQPQHF. In DNA form, the CDR3 reads TGTGCCAGCAGTCTCAACCGGGACAGGGGTTTTCAGCCCCAGCATTTT.